This TCR beta chain was observed in a study of early T cells in non-severe SARS-CoV-2 infection. CDR3 size: 17 residues. V lost 0 bases, J lost 4 bases, and 17 bases lay in between. Germline-derived CDR1 and CDR2 are MNHEY and SVGEGT. MiXCR, applied by TCRdb to the 5' RACE reads, yields one record per CDR3 protein. This sample yields about 50,000 distinct CDR3 sequences, of which roughly 8.8% are seen a single time; 15% belongs to the top ten. This clonotype was seen only a few times. The sequencing sample was made of whole blood. The rearrangement joins TRBV6-2 or TRBV6-3 to TRBJ2-3, with D possibly matching TRBD2 (6 bases). The receptor was derived from an adult who was a healthcare worker with PCR-confirmed SARS-CoV-2 infection or an uninfected control (not recorded which). This CDR3 is CASSYSRSTGLADTQYF. In DNA, the CDR3 is TGTGCCAGCAGTTACTCCCGGAGTACGGGACTCGCAGATACGCAGTATTTT.